This TCR beta chain was identified during a study of CXCR3-negative and CXCR3-positive naive CD8 T cells. Study overall: Roughly 1.5 +/- 0.3 million TRB reads came from each library, giving 130 million to 150 million in total.

The CDR3 length is 16 residues. Looked up from germline, CDR1 is MNHEY and CDR2 is SMNVEV (reference sequence). In preparing the TRB cDNA libraries, 5' RACE with UMI labels was used. TCRdb re-called the 5' RACE reads and catalogs CDR3 proteins one per entry, DNA excluded. The sample data list tens of thousands of distinct CDR3 sequences. This clonotype originated in a human donor in good health. Some clones in this sample may be carry-over from other donors' samples. What was sequenced was memory CD8+ T cells from blood. This chain joins TRBV27 and TRBJ2-7; absent DNA, TCRdb's TRBD2 call cannot be checked. CDR3 loop: CASSWIAGGPTYEQYF.